The clone carrying this T cell receptor beta chain was detected a few times. Its target is unknown. Libraries were prepared by immunoSEQ multiplex PCR; TCRdb keeps only in-frame clonotypes and omits some of them. The sample holds around 130,000 clones, around 90% seen once. The data derive from a study of T cells in localized non-small cell lung cancer. Study findings and constraints: The study linked higher blood T cell density to longer overall survival. Exceeding tumor, uninvolved adjacent lung had the highest T cell clonality. Adjacent lung exhibited a median of about 50 among the 100 most abundant tumor clones.

Germline values: CDR1 GTSNPN, CDR2 SVGIG (reference sequence). This CDR3 is 14 amino acids long. V was pared by 1 base and J by 1 base, with 1 base of the junction left unmatched. The starting material was peripheral blood, obtained before any cancer treatment. The gene calls are TRBV30 and TRBJ1-5, with 7 bases matching TRBD1. This receptor was obtained from a female donor aged 60 or older with stage I lung adenocarcinoma. The CDR3 is CAWSDRGSNQPQHF. CDR3 nucleotide sequence: TGTGCCTGGAGTGACAGGGGAAGCAATCAGCCCCAGCATTTT.